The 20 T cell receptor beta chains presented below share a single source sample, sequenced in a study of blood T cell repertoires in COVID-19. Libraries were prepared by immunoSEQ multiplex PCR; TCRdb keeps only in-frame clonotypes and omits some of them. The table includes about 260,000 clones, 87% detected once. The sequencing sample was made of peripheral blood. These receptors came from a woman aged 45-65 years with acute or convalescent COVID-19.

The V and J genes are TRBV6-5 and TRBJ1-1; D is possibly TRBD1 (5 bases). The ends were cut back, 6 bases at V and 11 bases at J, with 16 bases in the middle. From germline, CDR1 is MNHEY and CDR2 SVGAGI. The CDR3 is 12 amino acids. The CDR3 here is CASRNGGYGAFF. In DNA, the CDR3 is TGTGCCAGCAGGAACGGGGGTTACGGCGCTTTCTTT.

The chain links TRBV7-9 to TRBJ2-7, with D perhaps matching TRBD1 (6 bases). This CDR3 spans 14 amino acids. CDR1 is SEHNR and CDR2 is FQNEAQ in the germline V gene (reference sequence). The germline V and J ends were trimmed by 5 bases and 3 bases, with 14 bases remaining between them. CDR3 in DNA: TGTGCCAGCAGCCCACCGCTAGGGGGCTACGAGCAGTACTTC. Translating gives CASSPPLGGYEQYF. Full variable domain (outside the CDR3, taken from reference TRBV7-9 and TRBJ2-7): DTGVSQNPRHKITKRGQNVTFRCDPISEHNRLYWYRQTLGQGPEFLTYFQNEAQLEKSRLLSDRFSAERPKGSFSTLEIQRTEQGDSAMYLCASSPPLGGYEQYFGPGTRLTVT.

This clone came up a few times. The CDR3 is CASSLAQGASNEKLFF. CDR3 bases: TGTGCCAGCAGCTTAGCACAGGGGGCCTCTAATGAAAAACTGTTTTTT. The chain uses TRBV7-6 and TRBJ1-4, with 9 bases that match TRBD1. V shed 0 bases, J shed 3 bases, and the junction held 2 bases outside the gene matches. Germline loops: CDR1 SGHVS, CDR2 FNYEAQ. There are 16 residues in the CDR3.

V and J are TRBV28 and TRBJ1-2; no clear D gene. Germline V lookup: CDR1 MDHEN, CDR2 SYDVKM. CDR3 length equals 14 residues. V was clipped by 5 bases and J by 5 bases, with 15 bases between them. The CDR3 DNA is TGTGCCAGCAGTCCGCCCTGGAGCGTTTATGGCTACACCTTC. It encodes CASSPPWSVYGYTF.

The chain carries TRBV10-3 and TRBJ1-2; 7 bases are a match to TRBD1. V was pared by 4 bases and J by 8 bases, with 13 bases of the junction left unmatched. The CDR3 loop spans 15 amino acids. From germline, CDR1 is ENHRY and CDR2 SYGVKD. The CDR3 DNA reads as TGTGCCATCAGTGGCCCGGCGGTCCAGGGGGACGGCTACACCTTC. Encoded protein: CAISGPAVQGDGYTF.

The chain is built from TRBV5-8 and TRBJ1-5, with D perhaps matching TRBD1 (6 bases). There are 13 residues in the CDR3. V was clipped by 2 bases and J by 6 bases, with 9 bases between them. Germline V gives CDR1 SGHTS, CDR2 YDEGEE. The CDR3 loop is CASSFRGSQPQHF. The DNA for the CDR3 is TGTGCCAGCAGCTTCAGGGGTTCTCAGCCCCAGCATTTT.

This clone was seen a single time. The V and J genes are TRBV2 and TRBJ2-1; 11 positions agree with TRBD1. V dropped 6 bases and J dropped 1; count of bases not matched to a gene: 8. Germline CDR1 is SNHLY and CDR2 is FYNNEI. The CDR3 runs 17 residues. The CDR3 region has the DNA TGTGCCAGCAGAGGGACAGGGGGTCCCGGTTCCTACAATGAGCAGTTCTTC. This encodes CASRGTGGPGSYNEQFF.

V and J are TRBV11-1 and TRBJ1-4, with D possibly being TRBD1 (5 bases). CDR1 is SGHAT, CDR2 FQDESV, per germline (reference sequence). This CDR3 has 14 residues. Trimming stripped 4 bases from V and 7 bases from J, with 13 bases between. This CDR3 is CASSSGRRGEKLFF. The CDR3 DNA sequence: TGTGCCAGCAGCTCGGGACGGAGGGGTGAAAAACTGTTTTTT.

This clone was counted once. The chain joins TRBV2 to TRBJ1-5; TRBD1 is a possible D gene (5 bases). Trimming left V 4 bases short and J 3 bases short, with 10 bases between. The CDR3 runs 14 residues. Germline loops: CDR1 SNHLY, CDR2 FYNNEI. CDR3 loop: CASSASTDNQPQHF. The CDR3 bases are TGTGCCAGCAGTGCATCGACAGACAATCAGCCCCAGCATTTT.

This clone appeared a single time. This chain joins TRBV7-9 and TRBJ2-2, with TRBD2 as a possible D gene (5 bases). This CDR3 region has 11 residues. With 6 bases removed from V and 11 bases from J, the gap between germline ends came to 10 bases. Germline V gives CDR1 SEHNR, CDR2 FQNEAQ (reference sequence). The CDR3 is CASRQAGELFF. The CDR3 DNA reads TGTGCCAGCAGGCAGGCGGGCGAGCTGTTTTTT. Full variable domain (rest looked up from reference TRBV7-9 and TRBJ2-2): DTGVSQNPRHKITKRGQNVTFRCDPISEHNRLYWYRQTLGQGPEFLTYFQNEAQLEKSRLLSDRFSAERPKGSFSTLEIQRTEQGDSAMYLCASRQAGELFFGEGSRLTVL.

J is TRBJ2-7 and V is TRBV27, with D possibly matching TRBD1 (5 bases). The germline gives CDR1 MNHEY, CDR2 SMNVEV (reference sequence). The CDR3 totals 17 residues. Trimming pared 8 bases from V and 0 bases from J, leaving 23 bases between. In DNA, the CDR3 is TGTGCCAGCCTTTTACGAGTAGGGGAAGCGAGCTCCTACGAGCAGTACTTC. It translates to CASLLRVGEASSYEQYF.

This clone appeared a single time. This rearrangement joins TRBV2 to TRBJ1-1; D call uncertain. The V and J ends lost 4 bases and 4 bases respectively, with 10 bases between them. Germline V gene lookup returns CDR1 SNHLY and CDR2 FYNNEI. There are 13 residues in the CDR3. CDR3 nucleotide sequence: TGTGCCAGCAGTGGGGAGGGTGGCACTGAAGCTTTCTTT. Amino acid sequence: CASSGEGGTEAFF.

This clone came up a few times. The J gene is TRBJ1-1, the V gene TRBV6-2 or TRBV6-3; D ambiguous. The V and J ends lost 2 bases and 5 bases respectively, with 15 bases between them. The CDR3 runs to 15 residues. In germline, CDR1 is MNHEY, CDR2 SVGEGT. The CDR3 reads CASSYPSGRRTEAFF. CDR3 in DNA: TGTGCCAGCAGTTACCCCAGCGGGCGCAGGACTGAAGCTTTCTTT.

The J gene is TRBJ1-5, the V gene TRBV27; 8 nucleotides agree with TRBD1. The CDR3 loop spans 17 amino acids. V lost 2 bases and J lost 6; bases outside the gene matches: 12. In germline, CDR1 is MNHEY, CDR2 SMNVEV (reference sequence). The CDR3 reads CASSLQKGTDRVQPQHF. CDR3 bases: TGTGCCAGCAGTTTACAAAAGGGAACGGACAGGGTTCAGCCCCAGCATTTT.

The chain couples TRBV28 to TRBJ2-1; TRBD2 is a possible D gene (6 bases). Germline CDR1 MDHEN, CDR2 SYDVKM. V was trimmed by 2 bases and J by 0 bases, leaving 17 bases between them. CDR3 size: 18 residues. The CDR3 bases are TGTGCCAGCAGTTTAGGGGCCTCCGGGGGAAGCTCCTACAATGAGCAGTTCTTC. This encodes CASSLGASGGSSYNEQFF.

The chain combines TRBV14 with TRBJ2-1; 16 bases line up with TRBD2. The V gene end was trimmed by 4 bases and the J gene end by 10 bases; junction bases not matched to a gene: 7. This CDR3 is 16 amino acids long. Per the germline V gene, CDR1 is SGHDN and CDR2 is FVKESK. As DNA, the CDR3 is TGTGCCAGCAGCCTGGGACTAGCGGGAGGGCCGGAGGAGCAGTTCTTC. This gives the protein CASSLGLAGGPEEQFF.

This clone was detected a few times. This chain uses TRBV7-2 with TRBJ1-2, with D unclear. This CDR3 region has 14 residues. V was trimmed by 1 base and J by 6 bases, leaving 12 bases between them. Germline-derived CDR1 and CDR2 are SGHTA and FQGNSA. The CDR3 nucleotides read TGTGCCAGCAGCTTAGTTGTCACTACCCATGGCTACACCTTC. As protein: CASSLVVTTHGYTF.

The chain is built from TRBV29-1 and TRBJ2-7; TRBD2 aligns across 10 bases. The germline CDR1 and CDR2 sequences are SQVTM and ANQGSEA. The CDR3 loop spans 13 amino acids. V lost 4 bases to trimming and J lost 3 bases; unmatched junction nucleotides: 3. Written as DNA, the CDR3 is TGCAGCGTTGTTCTAGCGGGAGTCTACGAGCAGTACTTC. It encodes CSVVLAGVYEQYF.

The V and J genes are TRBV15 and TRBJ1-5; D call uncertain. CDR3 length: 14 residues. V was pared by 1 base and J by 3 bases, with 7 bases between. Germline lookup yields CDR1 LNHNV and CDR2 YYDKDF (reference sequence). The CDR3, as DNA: TGTGCCACCAGCAGAGCAGGCCTCAATCAGCCCCAGCATTTT. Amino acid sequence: CATSRAGLNQPQHF.

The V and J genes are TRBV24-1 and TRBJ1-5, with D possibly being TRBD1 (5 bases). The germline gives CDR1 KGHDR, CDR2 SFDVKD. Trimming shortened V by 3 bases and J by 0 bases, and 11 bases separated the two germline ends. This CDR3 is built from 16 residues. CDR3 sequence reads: CATSDTRQYSNQPQHF. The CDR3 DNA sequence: TGTGCCACCAGTGATACCCGACAGTATAGCAATCAGCCCCAGCATTTT.